This T cell receptor beta chain comes out of a study of T cell clusters in autoimmune cytopenias. In the study overall: A median of roughly 50,000 TRB reads per sample yielded a median approximately 2,300 distinct clonotypes. Study-wide findings and caveats: TRB repertoire shifts in secondary cytopenia and chronic lymphocytic leukemia mostly reflected lymphoma, not autoimmunity. Exclusive TRB clusters were around 3-fold more numerous in healthy donors than in active autoimmune hepatitis. Clustering suggested that physiological T cell clusters were missing in primary autoimmune cytopenia patients.

In regard to this clonotype: Its cognate antigen is unknown.

One tube held mixed TRB-A and TRB-B primer pools for touch-down PCR. TCRdb reprocessed the multiplex PCR reads; each CDR3 protein has one entry and no DNA is given. Its table records a few thousand distinct CDR3 sequences. TRB amplification used approximately 250 ng of peripheral blood genomic DNA. Sequencing was performed on peripheral blood. The sequence was obtained from a human donor with an autoimmune cytopenia or autoimmune hepatitis (not recorded which).

The CDR3: CASSFGLAGGFKDGELFF. The rearrangement uses TRBV13 and TRBJ2-2; the TCRdb call, TRBD2, lacks DNA for checking. Germline assignment: CDR1 PRHDT and CDR2 FYEKMQ (reference sequence). The CDR3 extends over 18 amino acids.